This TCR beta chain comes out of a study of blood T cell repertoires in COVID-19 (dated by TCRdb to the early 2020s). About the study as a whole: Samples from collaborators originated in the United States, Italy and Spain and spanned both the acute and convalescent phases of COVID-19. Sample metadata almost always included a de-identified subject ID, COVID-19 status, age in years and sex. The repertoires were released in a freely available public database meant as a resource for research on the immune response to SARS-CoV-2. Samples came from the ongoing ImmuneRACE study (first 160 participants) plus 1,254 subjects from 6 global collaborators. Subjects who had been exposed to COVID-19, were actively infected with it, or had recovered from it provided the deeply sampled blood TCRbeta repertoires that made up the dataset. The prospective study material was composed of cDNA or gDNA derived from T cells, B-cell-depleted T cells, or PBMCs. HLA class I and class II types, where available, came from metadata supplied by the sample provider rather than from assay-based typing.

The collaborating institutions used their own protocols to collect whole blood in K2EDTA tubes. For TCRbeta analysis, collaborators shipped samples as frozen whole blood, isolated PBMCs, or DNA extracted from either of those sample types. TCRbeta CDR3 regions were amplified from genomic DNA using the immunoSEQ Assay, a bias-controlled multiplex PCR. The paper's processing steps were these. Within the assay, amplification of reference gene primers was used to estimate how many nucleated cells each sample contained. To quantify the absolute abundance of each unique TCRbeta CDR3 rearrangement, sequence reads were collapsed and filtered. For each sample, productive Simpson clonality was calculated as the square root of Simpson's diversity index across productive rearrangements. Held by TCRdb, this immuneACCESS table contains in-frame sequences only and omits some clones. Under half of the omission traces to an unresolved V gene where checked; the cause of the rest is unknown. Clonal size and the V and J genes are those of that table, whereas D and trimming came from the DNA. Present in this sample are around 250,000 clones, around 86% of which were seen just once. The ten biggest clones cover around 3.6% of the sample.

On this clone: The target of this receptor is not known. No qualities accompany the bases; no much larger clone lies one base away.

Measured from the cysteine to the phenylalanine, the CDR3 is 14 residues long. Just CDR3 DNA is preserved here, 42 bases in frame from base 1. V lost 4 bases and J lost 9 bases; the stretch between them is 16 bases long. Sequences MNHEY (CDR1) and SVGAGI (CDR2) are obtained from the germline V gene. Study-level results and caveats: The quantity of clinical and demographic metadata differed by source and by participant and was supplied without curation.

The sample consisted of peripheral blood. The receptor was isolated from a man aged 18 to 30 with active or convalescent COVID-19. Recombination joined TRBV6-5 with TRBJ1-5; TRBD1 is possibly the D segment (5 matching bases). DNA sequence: TGTGCCAGCAGTTTGCACGGGGGGTTTGGGCCCCAGCATTTT. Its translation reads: CASSLHGGFGPQHF.